The 27 T cell receptor beta chains presented below share a single source sample, sequenced in a study of shared clonotypes between healthy human individuals. Generated by immunoSEQ multiplex PCR, the TCRdb table keeps only in-frame clones and is missing some. The sample shows 2 million to 2.5 million clones, 90% to 96% of them seen only once. The sequencing sample was made of naive CD4+ T cells sorted from blood. Subset: CD45RA+ positively selected. The receptors come from a man between 18 and 35 years old in good health.

V and J are TRBV10-3 and TRBJ1-2; TRBD1 is a possible D gene (5 bases). This CDR3 has 11 residues. V was clipped by 4 bases and J by 6 bases, with 6 bases between them. The germline CDR1 and CDR2 sequences are ENHRY and SYGVKD. As DNA, the CDR3 is TGTGCCATCAGTGGAGGGGATGGCTACACCTTC. This codes for CAISGGDGYTF.

The chain is built from TRBV29-1 and TRBJ2-2; D remains ambiguous. The CDR3 has 10 residues. V was shortened by 3 bases and J by 6 bases, with 2 bases between the two germline ends. Germline V gene lookup returns CDR1 SQVTM and CDR2 ANQGSEA. CDR3 sequence: CSVDSGELFF. Here the CDR3 DNA reads TGCAGCGTTGATTCCGGGGAGCTGTTTTTT.

The table lists this clone with a count of one. The CDR3 DNA follows: TGTGCCAGCAGCTTGGCGGCGGGGCTTACATCGTTAGAGGCTTTCTTT. Translating it yields CASSLAAGLTSLEAFF. The chain joins TRBV5-8 to TRBJ1-1; possibly TRBD1 for D (5 bases). The CDR3 extends over 16 amino acids. Germline V gene lookup returns CDR1 SGHTS and CDR2 YDEGEE. Trimming took 0 bases from V and 11 from J, leaving 23 bases between them.

The V and J genes are TRBV28 and TRBJ2-3, with TRBD2 identical over 9 bases. The CDR3 loop spans 18 amino acids. With V trimmed by 6 bases and J by 4 bases, 17 bases remained unmatched. In germline, CDR1 is MDHEN, CDR2 SYDVKM. CDR3 DNA: TGTGCCAGCAGGACTAGCGGATTTTCACAAGGGAGGGCAGATACGCAGTATTTT. Its translation: CASRTSGFSQGRADTQYF.

This clone was detected a few times. The chain couples TRBV2 to TRBJ1-6; 9 nucleotides agree with TRBD1. In germline, CDR1 is SNHLY, CDR2 FYNNEI. The CDR3 runs 14 residues. The trim removed 6 bases at V and 10 bases at J, leaving 7 bases unmatched. CDR3 bases: TGTGCCAGCAGGGGGACAGGGAGGGACTCACCCCTCCACTTT. Translating it yields CASRGTGRDSPLHF. The variable domain in full, completed from reference TRBV2 and TRBJ1-6, reads EPEVTQTPSHQVTQMGQEVILRCVPISNHLYFYWYRQILGQKVEFLVSFYNNEISEKSEIFDDQFSVERPDGSNFTLKIRSTKLEDSAMYFCASRGTGRDSPLHFGNGTRLTVT.

Only a few counts were recorded for this clone. The V gene is TRBV2, the J gene TRBJ2-7; no clear D gene. V shed 3 bases and J shed 6 bases, with 9 bases lying between them. CDR1 is SNHLY and CDR2 is FYNNEI in the germline V gene. The length of the CDR3 is 12 residues. The CDR3 region is CASSDSEAEQYF. CDR3 DNA sequence: TGTGCCAGCAGTGATAGTGAAGCCGAGCAGTACTTC.

The rearrangement links TRBV18 to TRBJ1-2; 10 bases are shared with TRBD1. This CDR3 is built from 18 residues. The germline V gene has CDR1 KGHSH and CDR2 LQKENI. Germline trimming cut 4 bases from V and 8 bases from J; bases unmatched to any gene: 19. CDR3 bases: TGTGCCAGCTCACGCGACGCTCGCCCGGGACAGGGGAATGGAGGCTACACCTTC. Its protein is CASSRDARPGQGNGGYTF. Supplemented by reference TRBV18 and TRBJ1-2, the full variable domain reads NAGVMQNPRHLVRRRGQEARLRCSPMKGHSHVYWYRQLPEEGLKFMVYLQKENIIDESGMPKERFSAEFPKEGPSILRIQQVVRGDSAAYFCASSRDARPGQGNGGYTFGSGTRLTVV.

This chain joins TRBV6-1 and TRBJ2-7; D tentatively reads TRBD1 or TRBD2 (5 bases each). V lost 4 bases to trimming and J lost 2 bases, with 15 bases between them. Germline V lookup: CDR1 MNHNS, CDR2 SASEGT. The CDR3 is 15 amino acids. DNA of the CDR3: TGTGCCAGCAGTGGAACCGGGACCCCACCCTACGAGCAGTACTTC. Its protein product is CASSGTGTPPYEQYF.

The CDR3 sequence: CASSVALGDRAFYGYTF. Here the CDR3 DNA reads TGTGCCAGCAGCGTAGCTTTAGGGGACAGGGCCTTCTATGGCTACACCTTC. The V and J genes are TRBV9 and TRBJ1-2, with TRBD1 identical over 9 bases. The CDR3 loop spans 17 amino acids. Germline CDR1 reads SGDLS; CDR2 reads YYNGEE. V dropped 0 bases and J dropped 4; count of bases not matched to a gene: 10.

The chain recombines TRBV5-1 with TRBJ1-1; 9 positions agree with TRBD1. This CDR3 comprises 13 residues. Germline V lookup: CDR1 SGHRS, CDR2 YFSETQ. V shed 4 bases, J shed 7 bases, and the junction held 5 bases outside the gene matches. The DNA for the CDR3 is TGCGCCAGCAGCCCTGACAGGGGGAATGAAGCTTTCTTT. Encoded protein: CASSPDRGNEAFF.

A note on this clone: Other DNA sequences in this sample translate to the same CDR3. The J gene is TRBJ2-7, the V gene TRBV9; possibly TRBD2 for D (6 bases). The CDR3 loop spans 13 amino acids. With 3 bases removed from V and 4 bases from J, the gap between germline ends came to 11 bases. Germline assignment: CDR1 SGDLS and CDR2 YYNGEE. CDR3: CASSGSGGYEQYF. Written as DNA, the CDR3 is TGTGCCAGCAGCGGGAGTGGGGGGTACGAGCAGTACTTC.

The V and J genes are TRBV19 and TRBJ1-2; TRBD1 matches at 10 bases. This CDR3 is built from 15 residues. Trimming at V came to 4 bases and at J to 4 bases, leaving 6 bases not matched to a gene. Germline assignment: CDR1 LNHDA and CDR2 SQIVND (reference sequence). The CDR3 sequence: CASSTGQGILYGYTF. The CDR3 DNA sequence: TGTGCCAGTAGTACGGGACAGGGGATTCTCTATGGCTACACCTTC.

This chain links TRBV10-2 with TRBJ1-1; D is undetermined. The CDR3 spans 12 residues. V lost 6 bases and J 5 bases, leaving 10 bases between the germline ends. Per germline, CDR1 WSHSY and CDR2 SAAADI. The chain's CDR3 is CASRVEETEAFF. CDR3 coding DNA: TGCGCCAGCAGGGTCGAGGAGACTGAAGCTTTCTTT.

V and J are TRBV10-3 and TRBJ1-1, with D possibly being TRBD1 (5 bases). The V end lost 0 bases, the J end lost 10 bases, and 15 bases lay between the germline ends. Germline V CDR1 and CDR2: ENHRY, SYGVKD. There are 14 residues in the CDR3. CDR3 DNA: TGTGCCATCAGTGAGTCGGGGGATGTAGGTGGAGCTTTCTTT. As protein: CAISESGDVGGAFF.

Written as DNA, the CDR3 is TGTGCCAGCATCTATGGCAATCAGCCCCAGCATTTT. Translation: CASIYGNQPQHF. This chain uses TRBV28 with TRBJ1-5, with no clear D. Trimming stripped 7 bases from V and 2 bases from J, with 6 bases between. CDR1 and CDR2 from the germline V gene are MDHEN and SYDVKM. The CDR3 extends over 12 amino acids.

A note on this clone: Other DNA variants within this sample encode the same CDR3. The chain joins TRBV5-1 to TRBJ2-7; no clear D. Trimming left V 0 bases short and J 7 bases short, with 8 bases between. The CDR3 is 12 amino acids. The germline V gene encodes CDR1 SGHRS and CDR2 YFSETQ. Written as DNA, the CDR3 is TGCGCCAGCAGCTTGGCCCTCGGGGAGCAGTACTTC. Protein: CASSLALGEQYF.

CDR3 protein: CASRRSYNSPLHF. The CDR3, as DNA: TGTGCCAGCAGGCGATCCTATAATTCACCCCTCCACTTT. The chain employs TRBV2 and TRBJ1-6; D is undetermined. The CDR3 runs 13 residues. Germline-derived CDR1 and CDR2 are SNHLY and FYNNEI. V gave up 6 bases and J gave up 1 base, with 4 bases separating them.

The gene calls are TRBV15 and TRBJ1-2, with 9 positions matching TRBD1. This CDR3 is built from 13 residues. J lost 7 bases, V lost 4 bases, and 4 bases had no gene match. Germline V gene lookup returns CDR1 LNHNV and CDR2 YYDKDF (reference sequence). DNA for the CDR3: TGTGCCACCAGCACAGGGACAGGGTTTGGCTACACCTTC. It is translated as CATSTGTGFGYTF.

V is TRBV5-6 and J is TRBJ1-4; D is ambiguous. V was clipped by 4 bases and J by 6 bases, with 10 bases between them. This CDR3 has 13 amino acids. Germline values: CDR1 SGHDT, CDR2 YYEEEE. The CDR3: CASSMYDYEKLFF. The CDR3 coding sequence is TGTGCCAGCAGCATGTATGATTATGAAAAACTGTTTTTT.

Notes on this clone: The junction does not match germline at one end; this may be a read error. The J gene is TRBJ2-5, the V gene TRBV15; the match to TRBD2 covers 8 bases. In germline, CDR1 is LNHNV, CDR2 YYDKDF (reference sequence). The CDR3 is 16 residues long. The CDR3, as DNA: TGTGCCACCAGCAGAGCACAACCGGGGGGGCAAGAGGCCCAGTACTTC. Translated: CATSRAQPGGQEAQYF.

The chain carries TRBV6-6 and TRBJ1-6; D unresolved. This CDR3 is built from 15 residues. Germline V gene data show CDR1 as MNHNY and CDR2 as SVGAGI (reference sequence). Trimming removed 0 bases from V and 6 bases from J, with 9 bases in between. CDR3 protein: CASSYSGSSNSPLHF. The CDR3 coding sequence is TGTGCCAGCAGTTACTCGGGCAGCAGTAATTCACCCCTCCACTTT.

The gene calls are TRBV6-5 and TRBJ2-5; 8 nucleotides line up with TRBD2. V shed 6 bases and J 2 bases; nucleotides not matched to a gene: 8. This CDR3 has 15 amino acids. Germline V gene sequence: CDR1 MNHEY, CDR2 SVGAGI. Here the CDR3 DNA reads TGTGCCAGCAGCCTCGAGGCTAGCGGGCAAGAGACCCAGTACTTC. This sequence encodes CASSLEASGQETQYF.

The rearrangement joins TRBV2 to TRBJ2-2, with 8 bases identical to TRBD1. The CDR3 runs 14 residues. Germline CDR1 and CDR2: SNHLY and FYNNEI. The junction had 6 bases not matched to a gene; V was cut back by 6 bases and J by 6 bases. The CDR3 DNA is TGTGCCAGCAGGGAACAGGGGGTTCCCGGGGAGCTGTTTTTT. Translated, it gives CASREQGVPGELFF.

The rearrangement links TRBV7-2 to TRBJ2-7; 8 bases match TRBD1. With 5 bases clipped from V and 0 bases from J, the junction kept 6 bases outside the gene matches. This CDR3 has 15 residues. Germline V gene data show CDR1 as SGHTA and CDR2 as FQGNSA. The CDR3 nucleotides read TGTGCCAGCAGCCGTACAGGACAGGGCTCCTACGAGCAGTACTTC. Encoded protein: CASSRTGQGSYEQYF.

The genes are TRBV4-1 and TRBJ2-2; 9 positions match TRBD2. This CDR3 is built from 18 residues. From germline, CDR1 is MGHRA and CDR2 YSYEKL. V lost 1 base and J lost 1; bases outside the gene matches: 7. The CDR3 DNA is TGCGCCAGCAGCCAAGTAGTCCTAGCGGGGTGGAACACCGGGGAGCTGTTTTTT. This codes for CASSQVVLAGWNTGELFF.

The rearrangement links TRBV7-3 to TRBJ2-1; TRBD2 matches 14 bases. J lost 7 bases, V lost 5 bases, and 7 bases had no gene match. Germline V gene lookup returns CDR1 SGHTA and CDR2 FQGTGA. CDR3 size: 16 residues. The CDR3 coding sequence is TGTGCCAGCAGCCCCCCCGGGACTAGCGGGGGAAATGAGCAGTTCTTC. Amino acid sequence: CASSPPGTSGGNEQFF.

This chain joins TRBV18 and TRBJ1-4; 7 bases map to TRBD1. CDR1 and CDR2 (germline): KGHSH, LQKENI. Germline trimming cut 8 bases from V and 6 bases from J; bases unmatched to any gene: 15. The CDR3 length is 16 residues. CDR3 nucleotides: TGTGCCAGCAGCCCGGTGACAGGGTTGTGGGATGAAAAACTGTTTTTT. Its protein is CASSPVTGLWDEKLFF.